These T cell receptor beta chains were read from a single sample in a study of immune heterogeneity within non-small cell lung tumors. Each CDR3 protein is one row after TCRdb ran MiXCR on the multiplex PCR reads. Of roughly 20,000 distinct CDR3 sequences listed, around 30% are singletons. Material: lung tumor tissue. The receptors shown here come from a man aged 35 to 55 with non-small cell lung cancer. The CDR3 runs from the conserved cysteine through the conserved F or W. The D gene is left open where the match is weak. Size is stated for part of the rows, as once, few or many counts, or as a class when the clone is expanded.

TRBJ2-1 | TRBV10-3 | TRBD2 | . | TGTGCCATCAGCACTAGCGGGAGCACCCATGAGCAGTTCTTC | CAISTSGSTHEQFF
TRBJ2-1 | TRBV6-2/TRBV6-3 | . | . | TGTGCCGGAGGGCCCGCGAGCGGCTCTATAAGCGAGCAGTTCTTC | CAGGPASGSISEQFF
TRBJ2-7 | TRBV20-1 | . | many | TGCAGTGTAAATAACCCAAACTCCTACGAGCAGTACTTC | CSVNNPNSYEQYF
TRBJ1-1 | TRBV27 | . | few | TGTGCCAGCAGTTTATTACGGGCAGCAATGAACACTGAAGCTTTCTTT | CASSLLRAAMNTEAFF
TRBJ1-3 | TRBV7-6 | . | many | TGTGCCAGCAGCGCAGCCTTCTCTGGAAACACCATATATTTT | CASSAAFSGNTIYF
TRBJ2-5 | TRBV4-2 | TRBD2 | . | TGTGCCAGCAGCCTCACTAGCGGGAGGCCCCAAGAGACCCAGTACTTC | CASSLTSGRPQETQYF
TRBJ1-1 | TRBV11-2 | . | . | TGTGCCAGCAACTTATGGGGGAGGAACACTGAAGCCTTCTTT | CASNLWGRNTEAFF
TRBJ2-5 | TRBV9 | TRBD1 | . | TGTGCCAGCAGCGGGCTTAGGGACAGGGAGACCCAGTACTTC | CASSGLRDRETQYF
TRBJ2-4 | TRBV28 | . | . | TGTGCCAGCAGTCAAGTCGGCATTCAGTACTTC | CASSQVGIQYF
TRBJ1-1 | TRBV5-1 | TRBD1 | many | TGCGCCAGCAGCGGGGGGACAGGGAACACTGAAGCTTTCTTT | CASSGGTGNTEAFF
TRBJ2-1 | TRBV7-9 | . | . | TGTGCCAGCAGCGGATACGACAGTTCCTACAATGAGCAGTTCTTC | CASSGYDSSYNEQFF
TRBJ1-2 | TRBV6-5 | . | . | TGTGCCAGCAGTTACGATCGTTACGGTTCGGTCTATGGCTACACCTTC | CASSYDRYGSVYGYTF
TRBJ1-2 | TRBV5-6 | . | few | TGTGCCAGCAGCTTGGGACCTGAGAACTATGGCTACACCTTC | CASSLGPENYGYTF
TRBJ2-3 | TRBV29-1 | . | . | TGCAGCGTTGAGACCTCAGATACGCAGTATTTT | CSVETSDTQYF
TRBJ2-5 | TRBV10-3 | . | few | TGTGCCATCAGTGAGCACAATCAAGAGACCCAGTACTTC | CAISEHNQETQYF
TRBJ1-4 | TRBV5-8 | TRBD1 | few | TGTGCCAGCAGCCGAGGAGACAGGGCGGATGAAAAACTGTTTTTT | CASSRGDRADEKLFF
TRBJ2-5 | TRBV6-1 | TRBD1 | many | TGTGCCACCACGGGGGGACAGGGGGCCTTCGAGACCCAGTACTTC | CATTGGQGAFETQYF
TRBJ1-2 | TRBV7-3 | TRBD1 | few | TGTGCCAGCAGCGTTGGACAGGGTCGAGGCTACACCTTC | CASSVGQGRGYTF
TRBJ1-1 | TRBV27 | TRBD1 | few | TGTGCCAGCAGCCGAACAGGGGGCTTTCGTCTGAACACTGAAGCTTTCTTT | CASSRTGGFRLNTEAFF
TRBJ2-1 | TRBV24-1 | . | many | TGTGCCACCAGTGATCCAGGTTTACCCGAGCAGTTCTTC | CATSDPGLPEQFF
TRBJ1-2 | TRBV5-5 | . | once | TGTGCCAGCAGCTCGCCGGGGACGTATGAAGGGAACTATGGCTACACCTTC | CASSSPGTYEGNYGYTF
TRBJ1-1 | TRBV11-2 | . | few | TGTGCCAGCAGCCACCTCGGGCGAACTGAAGCTTTCTTT | CASSHLGRTEAFF
TRBJ2-1 | TRBV7-9 | TRBD1 | . | TGTGCCAGCAGCTTAGGGGCACCGACAGGGCGGCAGTTCTTC | CASSLGAPTGRQFF
TRBJ1-2 | TRBV25-1 | TRBD1 | few | TGTGCCAGCAGCGGGACCCGGACAGGGGAGGATGGCTACACCTTC | CASSGTRTGEDGYTF
TRBJ2-5 | TRBV24-1 | TRBD1 | few | TGTGCCACCAGTGATTTGCAGAGGGGACAGGGACCAGAGACCCAGTACTTC | CATSDLQRGQGPETQYF
TRBJ2-7 | TRBV7-6 | . | . | TGTGCCAGCAGCATCTCAGGGAGCTCCTACGAGCTGTACTTC | CASSISGSSYELYF
TRBJ2-7 | TRBV9 | . | many | TGTGCCAGCAGCGAAGGGACAGCGGGCGAGCAGTACTTC | CASSEGTAGEQYF
TRBJ2-5 | TRBV20-1 | TRBD2 | medium-sized | TGCAGTGCTAGTTCGGCTAGCGGGATGGGAGAGACCCAGTACTTC | CSASSASGMGETQYF
TRBJ2-1 | TRBV20-1 | . | . | TGCAGTGCTAGTCGGGCCCGGACCCTCAATGAGCAGTTCTTC | CSASRARTLNEQFF
TRBJ2-3 | TRBV6-1 | TRBD2 | . | TGTGCCAGCAGCCCCGCGGAAGCGGGGGGCACAGATACGCAGTATTTT | CASSPAEAGGTDTQYF
TRBJ2-6 | TRBV7-3 | TRBD2 | few | TGTGCCAGCAGCTTCCCAGCGGGAGGGAGTTCTGGGGCCAACGTCCTGACTTTC | CASSFPAGGSSGANVLTF
TRBJ2-1 | TRBV6-1 | TRBD2 | few | TGTGCCAGCAGCCTCGCTACTAGCGGGAGGAATGAGCAGTTCTTC | CASSLATSGRNEQFF
TRBJ2-7 | TRBV24-1 | . | many | TGTGCCACCAGTGATGGCAGTACTCCTAGGCAGTACTTC | CATSDGSTPRQYF
TRBJ1-4 | TRBV4-2 | . | . | TGTGCCAGCAGCCAAGAGAGAGGGAAGGGCGAAAAACTGTTTTTT | CASSQERGKGEKLFF
TRBJ1-5 | TRBV12-3/TRBV12-4 | TRBD1 | medium-sized | TGTGCCAGCAGTCCACCGGGACAGGGTTTTCAGCCCCAGCATTTT | CASSPPGQGFQPQHF
TRBJ2-3 | TRBV6-2/TRBV6-3 | TRBD2 | many | TGTGCCAGCAGTTACGGGGAGGGAGATCCAGATACGCAGTATTTT | CASSYGEGDPDTQYF
TRBJ2-3 | TRBV11-3 | TRBD2 | . | TGTGCCAGCAGCTTAAAGGGAATAGCGGGAGGGCGAACAGATACGCAGTATTTT | CASSLKGIAGGRTDTQYF
TRBJ1-4 | TRBV6-2/TRBV6-3 | . | . | TGTGCCAGCAGTTCTCGGGCGTGGGGGGTAGGTGAAAAACTGTTTTTT | CASSSRAWGVGEKLFF
TRBJ1-4 | TRBV7-9 | . | . | TGTGCCAGCAGCCCTAGGGGGGATACGGCTAATGAAAAACTGTTTTTT | CASSPRGDTANEKLFF
TRBJ1-1 | TRBV20-1 | . | many | TGCAGTGCTAGCGTGGGGGGAAGTACTGAAGCTTTCTTT | CSASVGGSTEAFF
TRBJ1-5 | TRBV27 | . | many | TGTGCCAGCAGTCCGACAGGAGGCAATCAGCCCCAGCATTTT | CASSPTGGNQPQHF
TRBJ2-5 | TRBV7-7 | . | many | TGTGCTAGCAGCTTAGGAGGGGCAGGAAGAGAGACCCAGTACTTC | CASSLGGAGRETQYF
TRBJ1-4 | TRBV3-1 | . | few | TGTGCCAGCAGCCAAGATGTCAGTAATAATGAAAAACTGTTTTTT | CASSQDVSNNEKLFF
TRBJ2-7 | TRBV4-1 | TRBD1 | medium-sized | TGCGCCAGCAGCCAAGGGGGGACAGCCGAGCAGTACTTC | CASSQGGTAEQYF
TRBJ2-1 | TRBV5-8 | . | . | TGTGCCATCAGTTTCGGAGGGTTCGCCTACAATGAGCAGTTCTTC | CAISFGGFAYNEQFF